This T cell receptor (beta chain) was documented in a study of T cell responses to AZD1222 COVID-19 vaccine. Study details: Second doses at about 4 or about 12 weeks were pooled. General study findings and limits: Spike-specific TCR breadth and depth both grew after two AZD1222 doses. Scientists sampled the repertoires only once the peak T cell response had passed. Seropositive AZD1222 recipients at baseline numbered only 5 or 6.

V lost 5 bases, J lost 9 bases, and 17 bases lay in between. The CDR3 covers 14 residues. Germline V gene data show CDR1 as SEHNR and CDR2 as FQNEAQ (reference sequence). Sequencing used immunoSEQ multiplex PCR; TCRdb keeps in-frame clones, though not all of them. Seen here are approximately 98,000 clones, just over 85% observed once, and the top ten hold under 4%. A note on this clone: Its antigen is not known.

The chain joins TRBV7-9 to TRBJ1-5, with a tentative D call TRBD1 (5 bases). The sequences come from peripheral blood, collected on day 0 of AZD1222 vaccination. This clonotype originated in an adult in good health. The CDR3 sequence: CASSPGTGLGPQHF. The CDR3 nucleotides are TGTGCCAGCAGCCCCGGGACCGGGTTAGGGCCCCAGCATTTT.